The 7 T cell receptor beta chains listed next were all sequenced from one sample in a study of PD-L1 blockade in urothelial cancer. The repertoire was sequenced with immunoSEQ multiplex PCR; TCRdb's copy has only in-frame clones and lacks some. The sample has tens of thousands of clones; around nine tenths are singletons. The time point: pretreatment peripheral blood. Sequencing was performed on PBMCs, taken around atezolizumab (anti-PD-L1) treatment. The source is an older woman with urothelial cancer.

The chain uses TRBV11-1 and TRBJ2-5; 14 bases align to TRBD2. In germline, CDR1 is SGHAT, CDR2 FQDESV (reference sequence). There are 17 residues in the CDR3. V lost 4 bases and J lost 5; bases outside the gene matches: 9. The DNA for the CDR3 is TGTGCCAGCAGCTCGCCAAGACTAGCGGGGGGGCCGGAGACCCAGTACTTC. Protein sequence: CASSSPRLAGGPETQYF.

This sequence joins TRBV25-1 and TRBJ1-5; D is perhaps TRBD1 (6 bases). The CDR3 runs to 13 residues. In germline, CDR1 is MGHDK, CDR2 SYGVNS. V lost 7 bases and J 2 bases, leaving 9 bases between the germline ends. DNA for the CDR3: TGTGCCAGCAACCCAGGGGGCAATCAGCCCCAGCATTTT. It yields the protein CASNPGGNQPQHF.

The V and J genes are TRBV21-1 and TRBJ1-1; TRBD1, the D gene given by the table, was not confirmed from the DNA. TRBV21-1 is a known pseudogene. The CDR3 is 15 residues long. The DNA of the CDR3 is TGTGCCAGCAGCCCCCCGACAGCCCAGAACACTGAAGCTTTCTTT. Translating gives CASSPPTAQNTEAFF.

The chain has TRBV27 and TRBJ2-3; TRBD1 aligns across 9 bases. V shed 9 bases and J 4 bases; nucleotides not matched to a gene: 11. This CDR3 contains 15 residues. Germline V CDR1 and CDR2: MNHEY, SMNVEV (reference sequence). As DNA, the CDR3 is TGTGCCAGTGCTGGAGGGACAGGGATGGCAGATACGCAGTATTTT. It specifies CASAGGTGMADTQYF.

CDR3 in amino acids: CASSPSTEGALSYTF. The CDR3 DNA is TGTGCCAGCTCACCATCGACAGAGGGGGCCTTAAGCTACACCTTC. The gene calls are TRBV18 and TRBJ1-2, with 7 bases that match TRBD1. The CDR3 covers 15 residues. V trimming: 2 bases; J trimming: 9 bases; junction bases outside the gene matches: 12. Germline lookup yields CDR1 KGHSH and CDR2 LQKENI.

V usage is TRBV5-1 and J usage is TRBJ2-3, with 7 bases lining up with TRBD2. Germline CDR1 and CDR2: SGHRS and YFSETQ. The CDR3 sequence is 14 residues long. J was trimmed by 2 bases and V by 3 bases; bases with no gene match: 3. DNA of the CDR3: TGCGCCAGCAGCTCCGGGACTATCACAGATACGCAGTATTTT. Translation: CASSSGTITDTQYF.

V usage is TRBV6-6 and J usage is TRBJ1-2; D call uncertain. V lost 7 bases, J lost 6 bases, and 21 bases lay in between. This CDR3 contains 15 residues. Germline-derived CDR1 and CDR2 are MNHNY and SVGAGI (reference sequence). CDR3 in DNA: TGTGCCAGCACAGACCGGGGTGACGGGGTACATGGCTACACCTTC. Its protein product is CASTDRGDGVHGYTF.